The 22 T cell receptor beta chains reported below all come from one sample, sequenced in a study of graft-versus-host responses after intestinal transplantation. What these receptors recognize is not known. Sequenced by immunoSEQ multiplex PCR; TCRdb stores in-frame clones only, minus some. This table holds roughly 69,000 clones, 85% to 95% found once. The sample here was unstimulated CD8+ T cells sorted from spleen or lymph node cells, taken before transplant. Source of these receptors: a human donor who was the organ donor for an intestinal transplant.

A word on this clone: The germline gene is not matched at one end of the junction; a read error may be the cause. This sequence joins TRBV7-9 and TRBJ1-2; 7 positions match TRBD1. Germline values: CDR1 SEHNR, CDR2 FQNEAQ (reference sequence). This CDR3 is built from 13 residues. The CDR3 loop is CASSSLYGQDRNF. For the CDR3, the DNA is TGTGCCAGCAGCTCCCTCTATGGACAGGACCGCAACTTC.

This sequence joins TRBV7-9 and TRBJ2-7; perhaps TRBD1 as D (5 bases). The germline V and J ends were trimmed by 5 bases and 5 bases, with 10 bases remaining between them. The CDR3 length is 12 residues. From germline, CDR1 is SEHNR and CDR2 FQNEAQ (reference sequence). This chain's CDR3 is CASSPQGHEQYF. The CDR3 bases are TGTGCCAGCAGCCCCCAGGGCCACGAGCAGTACTTC. Using reference TRBV7-9 and TRBJ2-7 for the parts outside the CDR3, the full variable domain is DTGVSQNPRHKITKRGQNVTFRCDPISEHNRLYWYRQTLGQGPEFLTYFQNEAQLEKSRLLSDRFSAERPKGSFSTLEIQRTEQGDSAMYLCASSPQGHEQYFGPGTRLTVT.

The rearrangement uses TRBV28 and TRBJ2-5, with no clear D. Germline CDR1 is MDHEN and CDR2 is SYDVKM. The CDR3 contains 13 residues. The V gene lost 7 bases and the J gene lost 2 bases, with 11 bases spanning the gap. The CDR3 DNA follows: TGTGCCAGCACGCTGCGGAGACAAGAGACCCAGTACTTC. Amino acid sequence: CASTLRRQETQYF. Full variable domain (rest looked up from reference TRBV28 and TRBJ2-5): DVKVTQSSRYLVKRTGEKVFLECVQDMDHENMFWYRQDPGLGLRLIYFSYDVKMKEKGDIPEGYSVSREKKERFSLILESASTNQTSMYLCASTLRRQETQYFGPGTRLLVL.

J is TRBJ2-1 and V is TRBV30; D gene uncertain. Trimming shortened V by 5 bases and J by 6 bases, and 11 bases separated the two germline ends. CDR1 is GTSNPN, CDR2 SVGIG, per germline (reference sequence). The CDR3 length is 12 residues. Written as DNA, the CDR3 is TGTGCCTGGTTCCCAGTGTTCAATGAGCAGTTCTTC. Its protein is CAWFPVFNEQFF.

The rearrangement joins TRBV7-9 to TRBJ1-2; D is perhaps TRBD1 (5 bases). The CDR3 contains 13 residues. In germline, CDR1 is SEHNR, CDR2 FQNEAQ (reference sequence). V was pared by 2 bases and J by 8 bases, with 12 bases between. CDR3 DNA: TGTGCCAGCAGCTTATATGACAGCTGGGGCTACACCTTC. Its translation is CASSLYDSWGYTF.

The chain has TRBV12-5 and TRBJ2-5, with 7 bases aligning to TRBD2. The closer fit of TRBJ2-7 to the DNA end suggests the J call may be wrong. Germline V gene lookup returns CDR1 LGHNT and CDR2 FRNRAP. This CDR3 is 14 amino acids long. The CDR3 region is CASAPGGRLYEQYF. Written as DNA, the CDR3 is TGTGCTAGTGCCCCGGGGGGACGTCTATACGAGCAGTACTTC.

This sequence joins TRBV4-3 and TRBJ1-2, with 11 bases aligning to TRBD1. Trimming took 1 base from V and 5 from J; bases not matched to a gene: 3. Germline V lookup: CDR1 LGHNA, CDR2 YSLEER. This CDR3 region has 15 residues. The CDR3 coding sequence is TGCGCCAGCAGCCAAGCCGGGACAGGGGGGTATGGCTACACCTTC. Translation gives CASSQAGTGGYGYTF.

This rearrangement joins TRBV19 to TRBJ2-2; 14 bases line up with TRBD2. Germline V lookup: CDR1 LNHDA, CDR2 SQIVND (reference sequence). Germline trimming cut 3 bases from V and 5 bases from J; bases unmatched to any gene: 2. The CDR3 totals 16 residues. For the CDR3, the DNA is TGTGCCAGTAGTATGGGACTAGCGGGAGCTACCGGGGAGCTGTTTTTT. This gives the protein CASSMGLAGATGELFF.

CDR3 region: CASSQSPRLAGAGGANVLTF. DNA of the CDR3: TGCGCCAGCAGCCAATCCCCGAGACTAGCGGGAGCCGGTGGGGCCAACGTCCTGACTTTC. The V call is TRBV4-1, the J call TRBJ2-6, with 12 bases matching TRBD2. The germline CDR1 and CDR2 sequences are MGHRA and YSYEKL. The J segment lost 3 bases and the V segment lost 2 bases, leaving 11 bases of the junction unmatched. The CDR3 is 20 amino acids.

This clone was seen a single time. The chain employs TRBV28 and TRBJ2-2; 7 nucleotides agree with TRBD1. V shed 6 bases and J 5 bases; nucleotides not matched to a gene: 12. Germline V gives CDR1 MDHEN, CDR2 SYDVKM. The CDR3 spans 16 residues. This CDR3 is CASSLEGAVYTGELFF. The CDR3 coding sequence is TGTGCCAGCAGCCTCGAGGGGGCGGTATATACCGGGGAGCTGTTTTTT.

The chain uses TRBV13 and TRBJ2-7, with TRBD2 as a possible D gene (5 bases). Trimming removed 0 bases at V and 2 bases at J, with 8 bases between. The CDR3 extends over 14 amino acids. Germline V CDR1 and CDR2: PRHDT, FYEKMQ (reference sequence). The CDR3 DNA is TGTGCCAGCAGCTTAGGTCTAGCCACCTACGAGCAGTACTTC. Translated, it gives CASSLGLATYEQYF.

The chain uses TRBV19 and TRBJ2-5; possibly TRBD1 for D (6 bases). The germline V gene encodes CDR1 LNHDA and CDR2 SQIVND (reference sequence). Trimming took off 5 bases at V and 4 bases at J, with 20 bases between the two ends. The CDR3 runs 16 residues. The CDR3 coding sequence is TGTGCCAGTAGTCCCTCAAGACAGGTCGGGCGAGAGACCCAGTACTTC. Translation: CASSPSRQVGRETQYF.

The chain recombines TRBV10-3 with TRBJ1-1, with D possibly TRBD1 on 6 matching bases. V lost 4 bases and J 2 bases, leaving 11 bases between the germline ends. This CDR3 has 14 amino acids. CDR1 ENHRY and CDR2 SYGVKD come from the germline V gene. The DNA for the CDR3 is TGTGCCATCAGTGGTACAGGGATAAACACTGAAGCTTTCTTT. This gives the protein CAISGTGINTEAFF.

The J gene is TRBJ2-1, the V gene TRBV5-1, with 8 bases fitting TRBD2. CDR1 is SGHRS and CDR2 is YFSETQ in the germline V gene. CDR3 size: 16 residues. J lost 0 bases, V lost 4 bases, and 6 bases had no gene match. CDR3 residues: CASSIGLAYSYNEQFF. In DNA form, the CDR3 reads TGCGCCAGCAGCATAGGACTAGCATACTCCTACAATGAGCAGTTCTTC.

This clone was counted once. The V and J genes are TRBV27 and TRBJ2-7; 13 bases are shared with TRBD2. The CDR3 covers 15 residues. Germline values: CDR1 MNHEY, CDR2 SMNVEV (reference sequence). J lost 5 bases, V lost 3 bases, and 4 bases had no gene match. The CDR3 DNA follows: TGTGCCAGCAGTTTCAAAGGACTAGCGGGAGACGAGCAGTACTTC. Translation: CASSFKGLAGDEQYF.

CDR3 sequence reads: CASSFGALAVDEQFF. The CDR3, as DNA: TGTGCCAGCAGCTTCGGGGCTCTAGCGGTGGATGAGCAGTTCTTC. J is TRBJ2-1 and V is TRBV11-1, with 7 bases fitting TRBD2. Germline V gene sequence: CDR1 SGHAT, CDR2 FQDESV (reference sequence). The CDR3 runs to 15 residues. V shed 3 bases, J shed 8 bases, and the junction held 10 bases outside the gene matches. The variable domain in full, with the rest retrieved from reference TRBV11-1 and TRBJ2-1, is EAEVAQSPRYKITEKSQAVAFWCDPISGHATLYWYRQILGQGPELLVQFQDESVVDDSQLPKDRFSAERLKGVDSTLKIQPAELGDSAMYLCASSFGALAVDEQFFGPGTRLTVL.

The chain joins TRBV6-4 to TRBJ2-6; 7 bases align to TRBD2. The CDR3 contains 16 residues. The trim removed 8 bases at V and 0 bases at J, leaving 7 bases unmatched. Germline V gene sequence: CDR1 MRHNA, CDR2 SNTAGT. The CDR3 region has the DNA TGTGCCAGCTCGGGAGGAGAGGCCTCTGGGGCCAACGTCCTGACTTTC. This gives the protein CASSGGEASGANVLTF.

The chain couples TRBV19 to TRBJ1-1, with TRBD1 as a possible D gene (6 bases). Germline CDR1 is LNHDA and CDR2 is SQIVND (reference sequence). V lost 8 bases to trimming and J lost 0 bases, with 19 bases between them. The CDR3 covers 16 residues. The CDR3 is CASSYDRNSMNTEAFF. The CDR3 DNA is TGTGCCAGTTCCTACGACAGGAATTCCATGAACACTGAAGCTTTCTTT.

The chain couples TRBV19 to TRBJ1-2; D is undetermined. CDR1 is LNHDA, CDR2 SQIVND, per germline (reference sequence). Trimming removed 5 bases at V and 2 bases at J, with 15 bases between. The length of the CDR3 is 15 residues. The CDR3 DNA follows: TGTGCCAGTAGTGTGAAACTGGTGCCCAACTATGGCTACACCTTC. Translating it yields CASSVKLVPNYGYTF.

This clone was detected once. This chain connects TRBV19 to TRBJ1-2; TRBD1 matches at 8 bases. With 4 bases clipped from V and 0 bases from J, the junction kept 7 bases outside the gene matches. The CDR3 is 16 residues long. Germline CDR1 LNHDA, CDR2 SQIVND (reference sequence). This chain's CDR3 is CASSSGAGGSNYGYTF. CDR3 DNA: TGTGCCAGTAGTAGCGGGGCAGGGGGCTCTAACTATGGCTACACCTTC.

This chain joins TRBV7-3 and TRBJ2-2, with D unclear. From germline, CDR1 is SGHTA and CDR2 FQGTGA. This CDR3 is 16 amino acids long. Trimming pared 1 base from V and 4 bases from J, leaving 13 bases between. In DNA, the CDR3 is TGTGCCAGCAGCTTAATTCCCTCCTTGAGCACCGGGGAGCTGTTTTTT. Translation gives CASSLIPSLSTGELFF.

This sequence joins TRBV28 and TRBJ1-5; TRBD1 might be the D (5 bases). Trimming pared 7 bases from V and 6 bases from J, leaving 19 bases between. The CDR3 length is 15 residues. The germline CDR1 and CDR2 sequences are MDHEN and SYDVKM. CDR3 region: CASNTREGSGQPQHF. The CDR3 coding sequence is TGTGCCAGCAATACCAGGGAGGGATCGGGTCAGCCCCAGCATTTT.